The 29 T cell receptor beta chains in this list originate from one sample, sequenced in a study of T cell changes during pregnancy in multiple sclerosis. TCRdb's copy holds only in-frame clones and misses some; the assay was immunoSEQ multiplex PCR. Here the sample spans 85,000 to 130,000 clones, 85% to 95% being singletons. The starting material was peripheral blood, obtained after pregnancy. Receptor source: a female donor with multiple sclerosis, enrolled in a pregnancy study.

This sequence joins TRBV18 and TRBJ1-1, with D tentatively TRBD1 (5 bases). Trimming pared 3 bases from V and 1 base from J, leaving 12 bases between. The CDR3 is made up of 15 amino acids. Germline V gene sequence: CDR1 KGHSH, CDR2 LQKENI. The CDR3: CASSPETAGNTEAFF. In DNA, the CDR3 is TGTGCCAGCTCACCTGAGACAGCTGGGAACACTGAAGCTTTCTTT.

This chain connects TRBV15 to TRBJ1-4, with D unresolved. This CDR3 region has 16 residues. Trimming took off 0 bases at V and 3 bases at J, with 11 bases between the two ends. The germline gives CDR1 LNHNV, CDR2 YYDKDF (reference sequence). The CDR3 DNA is TGTGCCACCAGCAGAGAAGTGGCAACCCCTAATGAAAAACTGTTTTTT. Amino acids: CATSREVATPNEKLFF.

The chain links TRBV5-4 to TRBJ2-7; D remains ambiguous. CDR3 length equals 12 residues. Germline lookup yields CDR1 SGHNT and CDR2 YYREEE (reference sequence). Between the trimmed V and J ends, which lost 4 bases and 7 bases, there was a span of 12 bases. The CDR3 protein is CASSPINGEQYF. CDR3 in DNA: TGTGCCAGCAGCCCCATAAACGGGGAGCAGTACTTC.

This chain uses TRBV2 with TRBJ2-1; TRBD1 agrees at 7 bases. The CDR3 is made up of 14 amino acids. Germline V gene lookup returns CDR1 SNHLY and CDR2 FYNNEI. For the CDR3, the DNA is TGTGTGGTGTTAGGGGGCGGGTCCTACAATGAGCAGTTCTTC. The encoded protein is CVVLGGGSYNEQFF.

The chain uses TRBV9 and TRBJ2-5; a possible D gene is TRBD1 (5 bases). Looked up from germline, CDR1 is SGDLS and CDR2 is YYNGEE. There are 14 residues in the CDR3. Trimming left V 0 bases short and J 4 bases short, with 10 bases between. CDR3 in amino acids: CASSVGGRVETQYF. The DNA for the CDR3 is TGTGCCAGCAGCGTAGGGGGCAGGGTAGAGACCCAGTACTTC.

The chain links TRBV9 to TRBJ2-2, with TRBD1 identical over 8 bases. CDR3 size: 20 residues. From germline, CDR1 is SGDLS and CDR2 YYNGEE. V was pared by 0 bases and J by 0 bases, with 13 bases of the junction left unmatched. The CDR3 DNA reads TGTGCCAGCAGCGTAGGGCAGGGACAGGCTGAGTTCGCGAACACCGGGGAGCTGTTTTTT. Encoded protein: CASSVGQGQAEFANTGELFF.

The chain joins TRBV15 to TRBJ2-7, with 10 bases fitting TRBD1. J was trimmed by 3 bases and V by 1 base; bases with no gene match: 0. CDR3 size: 14 residues. Looked up from germline, CDR1 is LNHNV and CDR2 is YYDKDF (reference sequence). CDR3 protein: CATSRGTGGYEQYF. For the CDR3, the DNA is TGTGCCACCAGCAGAGGGACAGGGGGCTACGAGCAGTACTTC. Full variable domain (missing parts from reference TRBV15 and TRBJ2-7): DAMVIQNPRYQVTQFGKPVTLSCSQTLNHNVMYWYQQKSSQAPKLLFHYYDKDFNNEADTPDNFQSRRPNTSFCFLDIRSPGLGDTAMYLCATSRGTGGYEQYFGPGTRLTVT.

V is TRBV5-1 and J is TRBJ2-3, with 8 nucleotides matching TRBD2. CDR1 and CDR2 from the germline V gene are SGHRS and YFSETQ. Trimming at V came to 6 bases and at J to 2 bases, leaving 8 bases not matched to a gene. The CDR3 totals 15 residues. The CDR3 here is CASKVAGFYTDTQYF. DNA for the CDR3: TGCGCCAGCAAGGTAGCGGGGTTCTACACAGATACGCAGTATTTT.

This chain connects TRBV7-8 to TRBJ1-4; the match to TRBD1 covers 10 bases. V dropped 4 bases and J dropped 8; count of bases not matched to a gene: 4. This CDR3 is 14 amino acids long. The germline CDR1 and CDR2 sequences are SGHVS and FQNEAQ. CDR3 nucleotide sequence: TGTGCCAGCAGCTACGGGACAGGGGAAGAAAAACTGTTTTTT. Translation gives CASSYGTGEEKLFF.

V and J are TRBV2 and TRBJ1-5; a possible D gene is TRBD1 (6 bases). V was clipped by 2 bases and J by 14 bases, with 22 bases between them. There are 15 residues in the CDR3. Germline loops: CDR1 SNHLY, CDR2 FYNNEI. The DNA of the CDR3 is TGTGCCAGCAGTGAAATTGGGACACCGTCTTTTCTAAAGCATTTT. Its protein product is CASSEIGTPSFLKHF.

Regarding this clone: Other DNA sequences from this sample encode an identical CDR3 as well. The chain is built from TRBV5-1 and TRBJ1-4, with 7 bases lining up with TRBD1. J gave up 7 bases and V 0 bases, and 3 bases lay outside the gene matches. This CDR3 spans 14 amino acids. Germline CDR1 SGHRS, CDR2 YFSETQ. This CDR3 is CASSLGQGGEKLFF. Written as DNA, the CDR3 is TGCGCCAGCAGCTTGGGACAGGGAGGTGAAAAACTGTTTTTT.

The CDR3 DNA reads as TGTGCCAGTAGTATCTCCTCCGCGGCCCCGAACACTGAAGCTTTCTTT. It encodes CASSISSAAPNTEAFF. The rearrangement links TRBV19 to TRBJ1-1; D not certain. Between the trimmed V and J ends, which lost 3 bases and 1 base, there was a span of 15 bases. The CDR3 is made up of 16 amino acids. Germline loops: CDR1 LNHDA, CDR2 SQIVND (reference sequence).

V gene TRBV7-9 combines with J gene TRBJ2-2; 11 bases are shared with TRBD2. V lost 5 bases, J lost 7 bases, and 9 bases stayed unmatched. Per the germline V gene, CDR1 is SEHNR and CDR2 is FQNEAQ (reference sequence). This CDR3 has 16 residues. The CDR3 here is CASSPRTSGSSGELFF. The CDR3 nucleotides are TGTGCCAGCAGCCCCCGAACTAGCGGGAGTAGCGGGGAGCTGTTTTTT.

J is TRBJ1-5 and V is TRBV10-2; 7 bases line up with TRBD1. The V and J ends lost 5 bases and 4 bases, in that order; junction bases with no gene match: 11. This CDR3 has 16 amino acids. The V gene's germline CDR1 is WSHSY and CDR2 SAAADI. CDR3 sequence: CASSTRTGAGNQPQHF. The DNA for the CDR3 is TGCGCCAGCAGTACCCGTACAGGGGCCGGGAATCAGCCCCAGCATTTT.

The rearrangement uses TRBV9 and TRBJ2-1; D unclear. CDR1 is SGDLS, CDR2 YYNGEE, per germline. CDR3 size: 15 residues. Trimming left V 1 base short and J 2 bases short, with 10 bases between. CDR3: CASSVRVSPYNEQFF. The CDR3 DNA is TGTGCCAGCAGCGTACGTGTGAGCCCCTACAATGAGCAGTTCTTC.

The chain combines TRBV4-1 with TRBJ2-1; 8 bases line up with TRBD2. CDR1 and CDR2 (germline): MGHRA, YSYEKL. This CDR3 region has 19 residues. V lost 0 bases and J lost 0; bases outside the gene matches: 10. CDR3 loop: CASSQDLYGGGRSYNEQFF. The CDR3, as DNA: TGCGCCAGCAGCCAAGATCTGTACGGGGGGGGTCGCTCCTACAATGAGCAGTTCTTC.

In DNA, the CDR3 is TGCGCCAGCAGCCCGGGACAGGGGTCTGCAGATACGCAGTATTTT. As protein: CASSPGQGSADTQYF. The chain employs TRBV4-1 and TRBJ2-3; TRBD1 matches at 10 bases. Germline V gene lookup returns CDR1 MGHRA and CDR2 YSYEKL. The CDR3 is made up of 15 amino acids. V was clipped by 4 bases and J by 4 bases; unmatched bases: 5.

This clone was observed a handful of times. The chain is built from TRBV5-1 and TRBJ1-2; D unclear. Trimming took off 1 base at V and 0 bases at J, with 10 bases between the two ends. The CDR3 is 15 residues long. CDR1 is SGHRS, CDR2 YFSETQ, per germline. The DNA for the CDR3 is TGCGCCAGCAGCTTGAGTTCACAGCCTAACTATGGCTACACCTTC. Translation gives CASSLSSQPNYGYTF. The full variable domain, in which reference TRBV5-1 and TRBJ1-2 provide the parts outside the CDR3, is KAGVTQTPRYLIKTRGQQVTLSCSPISGHRSVSWYQQTPGQGLQFLFEYFSETQRNKGNFPGRFSGRQFSNSRSEMNVSTLELGDSALYLCASSLSSQPNYGYTFGSGTRLTVV.

This clone has only one observation. This rearrangement joins TRBV5-1 to TRBJ2-7, with 11 bases fitting TRBD2. Germline loops: CDR1 SGHRS, CDR2 YFSETQ. This CDR3 comprises 18 residues. The V segment lost 0 bases and the J segment 2 bases; nucleotides outside the gene matches: 10. CDR3: CASSLVSSGRPPPYEQYF. The CDR3 region has the DNA TGCGCCAGCAGCTTGGTTTCTAGCGGGAGGCCTCCACCCTACGAGCAGTACTTC.

The CDR3 DNA reads as TGTGCCAGCAGTACGGGACAGGATAGCAATCAGCCCCAGCATTTT. Its translation is CASSTGQDSNQPQHF. The chain has TRBV6-1 and TRBJ1-5; 8 bases are a match to TRBD1. V lost 5 bases, J lost 0 bases, and 3 bases stayed unmatched. Germline V gene lookup returns CDR1 MNHNS and CDR2 SASEGT. CDR3 length: 15 amino acids.

V is TRBV28 and J is TRBJ2-3, with 10 bases lining up with TRBD2. V lost 1 base and J lost 4; bases outside the gene matches: 14. Germline CDR1 reads MDHEN; CDR2 reads SYDVKM. The CDR3 runs to 19 residues. The CDR3 DNA follows: TGTGCCAGCAGTTTATCTACCCCCAGCGGGAGGGCCGGATCAGATACGCAGTATTTT. As protein: CASSLSTPSGRAGSDTQYF. Full variable domain (missing parts from reference TRBV28 and TRBJ2-3): DVKVTQSSRYLVKRTGEKVFLECVQDMDHENMFWYRQDPGLGLRLIYFSYDVKMKEKGDIPEGYSVSREKKERFSLILESASTNQTSMYLCASSLSTPSGRAGSDTQYFGPGTRLTVL.

V usage is TRBV27 and J usage is TRBJ1-2; 7 bases line up with TRBD1. The CDR3 sequence is 12 residues long. Germline CDR1 reads MNHEY; CDR2 reads SMNVEV (reference sequence). J was trimmed by 6 bases and V by 6 bases; bases with no gene match: 4. The CDR3 is CASRTGRNGYTF. The CDR3 region has the DNA TGTGCCAGCAGGACAGGGAGGAATGGCTACACCTTC.

The chain joins TRBV5-1 to TRBJ2-2; D unclear. CDR1 is SGHRS, CDR2 YFSETQ, per germline. The CDR3 length is 12 residues. V gave up 6 bases and J gave up 1 base, with 4 bases separating them. This CDR3 reads CASTQNTGELFF. The CDR3 DNA sequence: TGCGCCAGCACCCAGAACACCGGGGAGCTGTTTTTT.

The chain recombines TRBV10-1 with TRBJ2-7; 8 nucleotides agree with TRBD1. With 4 bases clipped from V and 2 bases from J, the junction kept 10 bases outside the gene matches. The CDR3 extends over 16 amino acids. Germline CDR1 WNHNN, CDR2 SYGVQD (reference sequence). The CDR3 here is CASSVSGGSPTYEQYF. In DNA, the CDR3 is TGCGCCAGCAGTGTTTCAGGGGGCTCTCCAACCTACGAGCAGTACTTC.

The V gene is TRBV6-6, the J gene TRBJ2-1, with 16 bases identical to TRBD2. V gave up 6 bases and J gave up 14 bases; unmatched junction bases: 7. This CDR3 is 14 amino acids long. The germline gives CDR1 MNHNY, CDR2 SVGAGI (reference sequence). In nucleotides, the CDR3 is TGTGCCAGCAGGGGACTAGCGGGAGGGCCGGGCGAGTTCTTC. This sequence encodes CASRGLAGGPGEFF.

The chain recombines TRBV7-9 with TRBJ2-5; 7 bases match TRBD2. This CDR3 region has 15 residues. V lost 1 base, J lost 4 bases, and 6 bases stayed unmatched. Germline CDR1 and CDR2: SEHNR and FQNEAQ (reference sequence). The CDR3: CASSLVWGGRETQYF. CDR3 nucleotide sequence: TGTGCCAGCAGCTTAGTCTGGGGGGGACGAGAGACCCAGTACTTC.

The chain joins TRBV6-1 to TRBJ1-2; D may be TRBD1 (5 bases). The CDR3 runs to 15 residues. The V end was cut by 6 bases, the J end by 3 bases, with 17 bases between. Germline CDR1 MNHNS, CDR2 SASEGT. CDR3 amino acids: CASRWGGGVDYGYTF. Here the CDR3 DNA reads TGTGCCAGCAGGTGGGGGGGAGGAGTAGACTATGGCTACACCTTC.

J is TRBJ2-3 and V is TRBV6-1, with D hard to call. Trimming pared 6 bases from V and 4 bases from J, leaving 5 bases between. CDR3 size: 11 residues. Germline CDR1 MNHNS, CDR2 SASEGT. CDR3 in DNA: TGTGCCAGCAGGTCTTCAGATACGCAGTATTTT. Protein: CASRSSDTQYF.

This clone was found once. This chain uses TRBV5-1 with TRBJ2-5; D is perhaps TRBD1 (6 bases). V was trimmed by 5 bases and J by 2 bases, leaving 16 bases between them. Germline lookup yields CDR1 SGHRS and CDR2 YFSETQ. CDR3 length: 15 amino acids. CDR3 loop: CASRSTGSVQETQYF. Written as DNA, the CDR3 is TGCGCCAGCAGGTCCACAGGGAGTGTTCAAGAGACCCAGTACTTC.